This TCR beta chain originates from a study of vaccination effects on CD4 cells after COVID-19 (dated by TCRdb to 2022 to 2024). For context, the study as a whole: In the ViraFEST assay, PBMC were stimulated with viral peptide pools, and antigen-specific CD4+ T cell clonotypes were then identified by expansion using TCR sequencing. Two doses of either the BNT162b2 or the mRNA-1273 mRNA SARS-CoV-2 vaccine were administered to participants. Over 1.5 million PBMC per well were cultured with around 10 ug/ml peptides in IMDM containing around 5% human AB serum, approximately 9.9 IU/ml IL-2 and gentamicin. The study compared SARS-CoV-2 spike-specific CD4+ TCR repertoires before and after mRNA vaccination in COVID-19 convalescent patients and infection-naive vaccine recipients. Altogether, around 9 COVID-19 convalescent patients and a few SARS-CoV-2-naive healthy vaccine recipients made up the full study. Cultures from other donors in the study were sequenced with the Oncomine TCR Beta short-read assay on an Illumina iSeq 100. Here is what the overall study found, with its caveats: Only a small number of convalescent patients were included, and no early post-infection timepoints were available, which limited the study. In healthy vaccine recipients, vaccine-induced clones were almost all SARS-CoV-2 mono-reactive, with only 1 of 255 being cross-reactive with common cold coronaviruses. Clones induced by infection and clones induced by vaccination both contracted markedly at late timepoints after vaccination, which fits with T cell responses waning over time.

Receptor libraries were prepared by the immunoSEQ multiplex PCR assay. DNA from the cultured and isolated CD4+ T cells underwent TCR beta CDR3 sequencing. Per the original workflow: Non-productive TCR sequences were discarded, and reads were trimmed to the CDR3 region, with only CDR3s of 7 or more amino acids retained. The MANAFEST web app was used to identify antigen-specific clonotypes by comparing expansion in peptide wells with expansion in reference cultures. To be called positive, a clone needed expansion at FDR<0.05 compared with the reference and with all other wells, an odds ratio greater than 5, and a frequency greater than 0.1% in two replicate wells. A clonotype was defined as cross-reactive if the clonotype was significantly expanded both in SARS-CoV-2 spike wells and in at least one common cold coronavirus spike condition. CDR3 similarity was assessed by Levenshtein distance with the stringdist R package, and unrooted trees were built with ape in R 3.6.1. TCRdb provides this immuneACCESS table in a form limited to in-frame rearrangements. Some clones are lacking; in checked studies, under half of them reflect an unresolved V gene, and why the rest are absent is not known. V and J calls and clone size are those listed in that table; D and trimming were worked out from the DNA. This sample gives approximately 37,000 clones in total; 60% to 75% of them show up just once. About 3% of the sample lies in the top ten.

After less than eleven days of culture, CD4+ T cells were isolated with the EasySep CD4+ T cell isolation kit. None of the healthy vaccine recipients had a prior SARS-CoV-2 infection, which was confirmed by nucleocapsid antibody tests that came back negative both before and after vaccination. Half of the culture medium was replaced with fresh IL-2-containing medium on days 3 and 7. Unless otherwise noted, each peptide stimulation condition was cultured in triplicate wells. Using Ficoll-Paque Plus gradient centrifugation, PBMC were separated from whole blood and then either used fresh or cryopreserved at -140C. The QIAamp micro DNA kit was used to extract genomic DNA from the cultured CD4+ T cells. As for this clone: Its target antigen remains unknown. Base qualities are not recorded, but no much larger clone differs from it by a single base.

This TCR was recovered from a human donor who received a COVID-19 vaccine. The sample consisted of CD4+ T cells from PBMCs cultured without peptide, taken before COVID-19 vaccination.

The nucleotide sequence is given as TGTGCCAGCAGTGATGGGGTGCCTTATGAGCAGTTCTTC. Protein translation: CASSDGVPYEQFF. The chain uses TRBV6-1 and TRBJ2-1, with the D gene not confidently named. CDR1 and CDR2 are drawn from the germline V gene: MNHNS, SASEGT. The CDR3 spans 13 residues, from the cysteine through the phenylalanine. The DNA shown is the 39-base CDR3, in frame from base 1. V lost 3 bases and J lost 8 bases; the stretch between them is 11 bases long.